The 9 T cell receptor beta chains listed next were all sequenced from one sample in a study of shared clonotypes between healthy human individuals. Repertoires were generated with immunoSEQ multiplex PCR, while TCRdb's copy carries only in-frame clones and drops some. The table lists about 2,200,000 clones, under 95% of them singletons. CD45RO-negative CD8 cells positively selected for CCR7 made up the naive population, which excluded terminally differentiated effector memory CD45RA+ cells. The sample taken for sequencing was naive CD8+ T cells from PBMCs. These TCRs come from a man between 18 and 35 years old in good health. Some clones in this sample may be carry-over from other donors' samples.

Regarding this clone: This sample also contains other DNA sequences that code for the same CDR3. The V call is TRBV27, the J call TRBJ1-1, with TRBD1 as a possible D gene (6 bases). Between the trimmed V and J ends, which lost 6 bases and 1 base, there was a span of 9 bases. Germline V gene data show CDR1 as MNHEY and CDR2 as SMNVEV (reference sequence). The CDR3 has 13 amino acids. CDR3 bases: TGTGCCAGCAGGACAGGAGGGAACACTGAAGCTTTCTTT. Translated, it gives CASRTGGNTEAFF.

The gene calls are TRBV7-6 and TRBJ2-6; TRBD1 agrees at 10 bases. The junction had 8 bases not matched to a gene; V was cut back by 2 bases and J by 1 base. The CDR3 runs 19 residues. Germline assignment: CDR1 SGHVS and CDR2 FNYEAQ. The CDR3 spells CASSLLDRGASSGANVLTF. CDR3 nucleotide sequence: TGTGCCAGCAGCTTATTGGACAGGGGGGCTTCATCTGGGGCCAACGTCCTGACTTTC.

The chain links TRBV28 to TRBJ2-7; D unresolved. Germline CDR1 reads MDHEN; CDR2 reads SYDVKM. The CDR3 has 13 residues. V lost 1 base and J lost 7, with 11 bases in between. The CDR3 sequence is CASSLSPAVEQYF. In DNA, the CDR3 is TGTGCCAGCAGTTTATCGCCAGCAGTGGAGCAGTACTTC. Full variable domain (remainder filled in from reference TRBV28 and TRBJ2-7): DVKVTQSSRYLVKRTGEKVFLECVQDMDHENMFWYRQDPGLGLRLIYFSYDVKMKEKGDIPEGYSVSREKKERFSLILESASTNQTSMYLCASSLSPAVEQYFGPGTRLTVT.

J is TRBJ2-2 and V is TRBV29-1; TRBD2 aligns across 11 bases. Germline V gene sequence: CDR1 SQVTM, CDR2 ANQGSEA. J was trimmed by 6 bases and V by 7 bases; bases with no gene match: 19. The CDR3 length is 18 residues. The CDR3 DNA follows: TGCAGCGCTCGGGGTAGTGTAGCGGGAGGGCCTCGGTCCGGGGAGCTGTTTTTT. Protein product: CSARGSVAGGPRSGELFF.

This clone has just a few counts. The chain couples TRBV27 to TRBJ1-1; D is ambiguous. CDR3 size: 15 residues. In germline, CDR1 is MNHEY, CDR2 SMNVEV (reference sequence). The V and J ends lost 3 bases and 5 bases respectively, with 16 bases between them. CDR3 amino acids: CASSFGAGGVTEAFF. CDR3 sequence (DNA): TGTGCCAGCAGTTTTGGCGCCGGTGGTGTGACTGAAGCTTTCTTT.

The chain is built from TRBV29-1 and TRBJ2-1; 9 nucleotides line up with TRBD2. V dropped 2 bases and J dropped 7; count of bases not matched to a gene: 0. CDR3 size: 12 residues. Germline values: CDR1 SQVTM, CDR2 ANQGSEA. Here the CDR3 reads CSVELAGNEQFF. In nucleotides, the CDR3 is TGCAGCGTTGAACTAGCGGGAAATGAGCAGTTCTTC.

V and J are TRBV5-1 and TRBJ1-2; TRBD1 might be the D (6 bases). Trimming stripped 1 base from V and 6 bases from J, with 13 bases between. Germline V gene data show CDR1 as SGHRS and CDR2 as YFSETQ. The CDR3 contains 14 residues. Here the CDR3 DNA reads TGCGCCAGCAGCTTGTGGGGGGCTCGGGATGGCTACACCTTC. Translation gives CASSLWGARDGYTF. Based on the CDR3 plus reference TRBV5-1 and TRBJ1-2, the full variable domain is KAGVTQTPRYLIKTRGQQVTLSCSPISGHRSVSWYQQTPGQGLQFLFEYFSETQRNKGNFPGRFSGRQFSNSRSEMNVSTLELGDSALYLCASSLWGARDGYTFGSGTRLTVV.

In this sample, this clone turned up once. The V call is TRBV4-2, the J call TRBJ2-1, with 7 bases identical to TRBD2. CDR1 LGHNA and CDR2 YNFKEQ come from the germline V gene. The CDR3 spans 17 residues. Losses at the gene ends were 0 bases for V and 1 base for J; bases not matched to a gene: 6. In DNA form, the CDR3 reads TGTGCCAGCAGCCAAGATTACCAGCGGGGATCCTACAATGAGCAGTTCTTC. This encodes CASSQDYQRGSYNEQFF.

This chain links TRBV7-9 with TRBJ2-5, with 9 positions matching TRBD2. The CDR3 runs to 16 residues. Germline V gene sequence: CDR1 SEHNR, CDR2 FQNEAQ (reference sequence). With V trimmed by 5 bases and J by 4 bases, 11 bases remained unmatched. The CDR3 reads CASSPREAGGRETQYF. The DNA of the CDR3 is TGTGCCAGCAGCCCGCGTGAAGCGGGAGGAAGAGAGACCCAGTACTTC.